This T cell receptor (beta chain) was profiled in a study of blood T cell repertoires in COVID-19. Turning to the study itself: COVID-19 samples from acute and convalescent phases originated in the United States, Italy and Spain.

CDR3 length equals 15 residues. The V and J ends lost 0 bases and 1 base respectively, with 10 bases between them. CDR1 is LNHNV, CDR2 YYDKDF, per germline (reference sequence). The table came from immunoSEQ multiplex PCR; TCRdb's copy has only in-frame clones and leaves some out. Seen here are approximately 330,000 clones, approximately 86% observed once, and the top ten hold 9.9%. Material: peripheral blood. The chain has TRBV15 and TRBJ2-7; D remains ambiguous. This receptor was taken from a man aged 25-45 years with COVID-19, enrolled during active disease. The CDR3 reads CATSRDLGPSYEQYF. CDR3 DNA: TGTGCCACCAGCAGAGATCTCGGTCCTTCCTACGAGCAGTACTTC.